This T cell receptor beta chain was documented in a study of CD8+CD57+ T cells in acquired aplastic anemia. Germline V gene data show CDR1 as SNHLY and CDR2 as FYNNEI. V dropped 6 bases and J dropped 4 bases, with 15 bases sitting between them. This CDR3 has 14 residues. Genomic DNA templated the TCR beta VDJ and CDR3 profiling. TCRdb reanalysed the reads using MiXCR and keeps one entry per CDR3 protein. The table lists about 190,000 distinct CDR3 sequences, less than 70% of them singletons. This rearrangement joins TRBV2 to TRBJ1-2, with a possible D match to TRBD1 (6 bases). Sequenced: sorted CD4+, CD8+, or CD8+CD57+ T cells (not recorded which) from PBMCs. The TCR sequence derives from a human donor in good health, serving as a control. Here the CDR3 reads CASSQRQAPYGYTF. The CDR3 coding sequence is TGTGCCAGCAGCCAAAGACAGGCTCCCTATGGCTACACCTTC.